These T cell receptor beta chains were read from a single sample in a study of blood T cell repertoires in COVID-19. The protocol was immunoSEQ multiplex PCR, while the TCRdb copy is restricted to in-frame clones and leaves out a portion. Altogether some 120,000 clones are present, roughly nine tenths being singletons, with the ten largest covering roughly 5%. The source material was peripheral blood. The receptors stem from a man between 60 and 75 years old with COVID-19, enrolled during active disease. Each CDR3 is given with its conserved first and last residue. D genes are given only for firm matches. Rows may omit the clone size; those that give it use once, few, many or a size class.

size	length	V	J	D	CDR3	DNA
-	13	TRBV19	TRBJ1-1	-	CASSIDHGDEAFF	TGTGCCAGTAGTATAGATCACGGGGATGAAGCTTTCTTT
few	14	TRBV6-4	TRBJ1-1	-	CASSASPGNTEAFF	TGTGCCAGCAGTGCGAGCCCGGGAAACACTGAAGCTTTCTTT
-	11	TRBV30	TRBJ2-7	-	CAWSTSYEQYF	TGTGCCTGGAGTACATCCTACGAGCAGTACTTC
-	14	TRBV3-1/TRBV3-2	TRBJ2-2	-	CASSQGGVSGELFF	TGTGCCAGCAGCCAAGGAGGAGTTTCGGGGGAGCTGTTTTTT
-	13	TRBV19	TRBJ1-2	TRBD1	CASSPGTENGYTF	TGTGCCAGTAGTCCCGGGACAGAAAATGGCTACACCTTC
-	16	TRBV5-1	TRBJ1-1	-	CASSLAGGAENTEAFF	TGCGCCAGCAGCTTGGCGGGGGGAGCGGAGAACACTGAAGCTTTCTTT
-	16	TRBV5-4	TRBJ2-3	TRBD1	CASSLAGTGGTDTQYF	TGTGCCAGCAGCTTGGCCGGGACAGGGGGCACAGATACGCAGTATTTT
-	14	TRBV11-2	TRBJ1-1	-	CASSLGGREGEAFF	TGTGCCAGCAGCTTAGGGGGGAGGGAAGGTGAAGCTTTCTTT
-	16	TRBV18	TRBJ2-2	-	CASSPLDDAYTGELFF	TGTGCCAGCTCACCTCTAGACGACGCCTATACCGGGGAGCTGTTTTTT
-	13	TRBV7-3	TRBJ1-1	-	CASSPLGGTEAFF	TGTGCCAGCAGCCCCCTTGGAGGAACTGAAGCTTTCTTT
-	15	TRBV5-8	TRBJ2-1	-	CASSSPWVAINEQFF	TGTGCCAGCAGCTCCCCCTGGGTAGCGATCAATGAGCAGTTCTTC
-	19	TRBV13	TRBJ1-1	TRBD1	CASSSVDLTGKTLMAEAFF	TGTGCCAGCAGCTCCGTCGACTTGACAGGGAAAACGTTAATGGCTGAAGCTTTCTTT
-	14	TRBV7-9	TRBJ1-4	TRBD1	CASSATGVSEKLFF	TGTGCCAGCAGCGCGACAGGGGTTAGTGAAAAACTGTTTTTT
-	17	TRBV7-8	TRBJ1-5	-	CASSLGTAARSNQPQHF	TGTGCCAGCAGCTTAGGCACAGCAGCCCGAAGCAATCAGCCCCAGCATTTT
once	13	TRBV10-2	TRBJ1-4	-	CASSDEFNEKLFF	TGCGCCAGCAGTGACGAGTTTAATGAAAAACTGTTTTTT
-	14	TRBV6-5	TRBJ2-3	TRBD2	CASSPGTGGDTQYF	TGTGCCAGCAGCCCGGGAACCGGGGGGGATACGCAGTATTTT
-	18	TRBV4-1	TRBJ2-3	-	CASSHKYQSAPSTDTQYF	TGCGCCAGCAGCCACAAATACCAGAGCGCTCCTAGCACAGATACGCAGTATTTT
-	15	TRBV5-1	TRBJ2-1	-	CASTPRAVTYNEQFF	TGCGCCAGCACCCCGAGAGCGGTTACCTACAATGAGCAGTTCTTC
-	14	TRBV7-9	TRBJ2-1	-	CASSLRDSHNEQFF	TGTGCCAGCAGCTTAAGGGACTCCCACAATGAGCAGTTCTTC
-	15	TRBV9	TRBJ1-6	-	CASTLSGAGNSPLHF	TGTGCCAGCACACTTAGTGGGGCAGGGAATTCACCCCTCCACTTT
-	15	TRBV5-1	TRBJ1-2	TRBD1	CASSSRQGGYYGYTF	TGCGCCAGCAGTTCGAGACAGGGTGGGTACTATGGCTACACCTTC
-	11	TRBV20-1	TRBJ2-7	-	CSAKSEDEQYF	TGCAGTGCCAAATCCGAGGACGAGCAGTACTTC
-	16	TRBV5-1	TRBJ2-7	-	CASSLGFPREPYEQYF	TGCGCCAGCAGCTTGGGGTTCCCCAGGGAACCATACGAGCAGTACTTC
few	17	TRBV7-9	TRBJ2-6	TRBD1	CASSPGQGVPGANVLTF	TGTGCCAGCAGCCCGGGACAGGGGGTACCTGGGGCCAACGTCCTGACTTTC
-	13	TRBV3-1/TRBV3-2	TRBJ1-1	TRBD1	CASSMTGGTEAFF	TGTGCCAGCAGCATGACAGGGGGAACTGAAGCTTTCTTT
-	14	TRBV6-5	TRBJ1-1	-	CASSYEDFNTEAFF	TGTGCCAGCAGTTACGAAGACTTTAACACTGAAGCTTTCTTT